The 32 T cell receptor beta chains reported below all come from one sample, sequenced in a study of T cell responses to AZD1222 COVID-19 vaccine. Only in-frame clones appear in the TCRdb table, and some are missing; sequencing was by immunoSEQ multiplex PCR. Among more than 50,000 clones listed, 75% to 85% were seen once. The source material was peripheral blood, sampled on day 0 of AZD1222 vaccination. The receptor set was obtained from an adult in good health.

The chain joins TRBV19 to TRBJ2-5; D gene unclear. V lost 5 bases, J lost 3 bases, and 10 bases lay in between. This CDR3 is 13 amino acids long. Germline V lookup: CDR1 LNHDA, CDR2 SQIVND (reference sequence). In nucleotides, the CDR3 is TGTGCCAGTAGTCCAAATCTGGAAGAGACCCAGTACTTC. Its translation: CASSPNLEETQYF.

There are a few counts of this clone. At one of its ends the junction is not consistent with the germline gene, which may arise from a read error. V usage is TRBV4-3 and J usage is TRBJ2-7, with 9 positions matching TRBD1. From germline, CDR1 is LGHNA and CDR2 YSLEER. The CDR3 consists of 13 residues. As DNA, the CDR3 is TGCGCCAGCAGCCAAGAAGACAGGGGGATCCGCGAGTTC. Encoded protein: CASSQEDRGIREF.

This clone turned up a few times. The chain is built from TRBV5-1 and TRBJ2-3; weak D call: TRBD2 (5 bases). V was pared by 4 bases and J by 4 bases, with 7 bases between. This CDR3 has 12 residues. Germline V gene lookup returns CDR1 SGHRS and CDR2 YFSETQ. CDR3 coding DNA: TGCGCCAGCAGCCCGGAGGCAGATACGCAGTATTTT. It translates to CASSPEADTQYF.

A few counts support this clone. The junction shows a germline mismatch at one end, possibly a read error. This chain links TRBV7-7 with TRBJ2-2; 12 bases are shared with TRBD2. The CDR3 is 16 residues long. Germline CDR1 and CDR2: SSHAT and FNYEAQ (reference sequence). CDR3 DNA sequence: TGTGCTAGCAGCTTAAGACTAGCGGGAGTCCCCGGGGAGCTGTTTTTT. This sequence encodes CASSLRLAGVPGELFF.

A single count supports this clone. The CDR3 nucleotides are TGTGCCAGCAGCCTGACAGGGGAGAACTACGAGCAGTACTTC. Its protein is CASSLTGENYEQYF. This chain links TRBV9 with TRBJ2-7; 8 nucleotides match TRBD1. V trimming: 4 bases; J trimming: 3 bases; junction bases outside the gene matches: 6. The CDR3 contains 14 residues. Germline V lookup: CDR1 SGDLS, CDR2 YYNGEE. The variable domain in full, completed from reference TRBV9 and TRBJ2-7, reads DSGVTQTPKHLITATGQRVTLRCSPRSGDLSVYWYQQSLDQGLQFLIQYYNGEERAKGNILERFSAQQFPDLHSELNLSSLELGDSALYFCASSLTGENYEQYFGPGTRLTVT.

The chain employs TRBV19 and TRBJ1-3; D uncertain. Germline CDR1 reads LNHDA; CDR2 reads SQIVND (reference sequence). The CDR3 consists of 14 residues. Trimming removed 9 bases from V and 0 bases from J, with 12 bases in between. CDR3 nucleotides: TGTGCCAGCCACAGCCCTGCCTCTGGAAACACCATATATTTT. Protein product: CASHSPASGNTIYF.

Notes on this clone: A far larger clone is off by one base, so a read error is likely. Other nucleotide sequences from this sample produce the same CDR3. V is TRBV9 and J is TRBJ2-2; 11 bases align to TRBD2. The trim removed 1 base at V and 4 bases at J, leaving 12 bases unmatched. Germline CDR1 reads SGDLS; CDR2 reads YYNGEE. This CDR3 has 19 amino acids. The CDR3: CASSVPGLAEGGVTGELFF. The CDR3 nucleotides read TGTGCCAGCAGCGTACCGGGACTAGCGGAGGGGGGAGTCACCGGGGAGCTGTTTTTT.

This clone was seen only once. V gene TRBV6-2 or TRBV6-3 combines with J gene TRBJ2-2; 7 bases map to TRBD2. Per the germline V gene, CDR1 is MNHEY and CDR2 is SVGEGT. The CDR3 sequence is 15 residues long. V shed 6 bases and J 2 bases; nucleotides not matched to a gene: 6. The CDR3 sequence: CASSLGLFNTGELFF. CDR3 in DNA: TGTGCCAGCAGCCTGGGACTATTCAACACCGGGGAGCTGTTTTTT.

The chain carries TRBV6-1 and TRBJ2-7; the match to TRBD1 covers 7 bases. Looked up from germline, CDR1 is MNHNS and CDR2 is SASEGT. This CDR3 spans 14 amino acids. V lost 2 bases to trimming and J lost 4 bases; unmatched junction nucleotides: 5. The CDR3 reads CASSEQGVGYEQYF. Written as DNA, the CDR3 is TGTGCCAGCAGTGAACAGGGGGTGGGATACGAGCAGTACTTC.

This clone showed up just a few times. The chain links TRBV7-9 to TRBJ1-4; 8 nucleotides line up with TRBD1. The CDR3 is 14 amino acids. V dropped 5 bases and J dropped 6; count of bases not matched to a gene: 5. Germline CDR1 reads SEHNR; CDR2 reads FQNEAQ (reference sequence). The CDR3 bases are TGTGCCAGCAGCCAGACAGGGGAACATGAAAAACTGTTTTTT. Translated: CASSQTGEHEKLFF.

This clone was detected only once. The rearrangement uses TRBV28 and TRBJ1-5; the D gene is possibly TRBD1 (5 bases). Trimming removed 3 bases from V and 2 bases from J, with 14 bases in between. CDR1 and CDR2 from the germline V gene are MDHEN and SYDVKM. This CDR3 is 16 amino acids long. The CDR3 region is CASSLAGGEGNQPQHF. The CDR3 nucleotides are TGTGCCAGCAGTTTGGCGGGGGGTGAGGGCAATCAGCCCCAGCATTTT.

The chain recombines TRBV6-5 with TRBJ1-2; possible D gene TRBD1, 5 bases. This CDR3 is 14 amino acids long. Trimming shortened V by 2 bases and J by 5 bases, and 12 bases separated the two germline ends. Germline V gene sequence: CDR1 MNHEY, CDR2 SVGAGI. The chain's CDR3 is CASSYGGRFYGYTF. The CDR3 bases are TGTGCCAGCAGTTACGGGGGACGGTTTTATGGCTACACCTTC.

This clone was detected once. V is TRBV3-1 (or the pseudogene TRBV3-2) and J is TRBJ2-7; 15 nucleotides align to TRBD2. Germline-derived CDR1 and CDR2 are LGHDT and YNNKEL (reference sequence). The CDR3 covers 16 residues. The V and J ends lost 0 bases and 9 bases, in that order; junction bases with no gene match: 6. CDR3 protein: CASSQERTSGRAGQYV. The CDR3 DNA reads TGTGCCAGCAGCCAAGAAAGGACTAGCGGGAGGGCTGGGCAGTACGTC.

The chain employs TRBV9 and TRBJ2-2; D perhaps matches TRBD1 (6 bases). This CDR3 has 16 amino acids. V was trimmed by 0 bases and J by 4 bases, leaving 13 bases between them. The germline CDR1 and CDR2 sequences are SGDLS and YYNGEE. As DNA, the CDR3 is TGTGCCAGCAGCGTAGGGGGGCCCCTGGTCACCGGGGAGCTGTTTTTT. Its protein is CASSVGGPLVTGELFF.

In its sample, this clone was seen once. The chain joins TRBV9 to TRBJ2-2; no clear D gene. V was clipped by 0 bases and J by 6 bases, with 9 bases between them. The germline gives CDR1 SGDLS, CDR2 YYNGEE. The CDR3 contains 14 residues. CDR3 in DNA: TGTGCCAGCAGCGTAGGTCTAAGGGCCGGGGAGCTGTTTTTT. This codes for CASSVGLRAGELFF.

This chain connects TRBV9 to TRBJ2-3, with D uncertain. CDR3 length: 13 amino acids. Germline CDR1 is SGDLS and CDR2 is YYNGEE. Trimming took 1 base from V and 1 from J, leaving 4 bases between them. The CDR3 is CASSVSGTDTQYF. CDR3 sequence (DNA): TGTGCCAGCAGCGTATCGGGCACAGATACGCAGTATTTT.

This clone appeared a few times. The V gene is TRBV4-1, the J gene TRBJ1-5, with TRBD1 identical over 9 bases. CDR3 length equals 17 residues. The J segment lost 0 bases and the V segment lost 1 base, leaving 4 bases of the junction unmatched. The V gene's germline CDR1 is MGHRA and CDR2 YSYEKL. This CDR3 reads CASSQGGTGPSNQPQHF. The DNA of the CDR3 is TGCGCCAGCAGCCAAGGGGGGACAGGGCCTAGCAATCAGCCCCAGCATTTT.

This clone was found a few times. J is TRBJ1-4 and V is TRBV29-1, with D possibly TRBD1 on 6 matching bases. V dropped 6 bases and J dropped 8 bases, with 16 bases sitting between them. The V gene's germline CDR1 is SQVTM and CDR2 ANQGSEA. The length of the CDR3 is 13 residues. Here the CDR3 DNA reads TGCAGCGTCGACGGGGGGCTTGGGGAAAAACTGTTTTTT. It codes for CSVDGGLGEKLFF.

CDR3 protein: CASSLVVGYREKLFF. CDR3 bases: TGTGCCAGCAGCTTAGTAGTAGGCTATCGTGAAAAACTGTTTTTT. This rearrangement joins TRBV7-8 to TRBJ1-4, with unresolved D. This CDR3 region has 15 residues. V gave up 1 base and J gave up 7 bases, with 13 bases separating them. The germline V gene has CDR1 SGHVS and CDR2 FQNEAQ.

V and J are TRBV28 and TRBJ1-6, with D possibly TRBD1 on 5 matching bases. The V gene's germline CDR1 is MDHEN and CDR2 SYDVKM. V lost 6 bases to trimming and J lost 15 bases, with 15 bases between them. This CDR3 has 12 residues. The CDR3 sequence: CASRSGARVLHF. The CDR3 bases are TGTGCCAGCAGGTCCGGGGCCAGAGTCCTCCACTTT.

CDR3 protein: CASRDRAADTQYF. The CDR3 DNA sequence: TGTGCCAGCAGGGACCGGGCCGCAGATACGCAGTATTTT. This chain links TRBV6-5 with TRBJ2-3; D not certain. Germline CDR1 MNHEY, CDR2 SVGAGI. V shed 6 bases and J shed 4 bases, with 11 bases lying between them. The CDR3 runs 13 residues.

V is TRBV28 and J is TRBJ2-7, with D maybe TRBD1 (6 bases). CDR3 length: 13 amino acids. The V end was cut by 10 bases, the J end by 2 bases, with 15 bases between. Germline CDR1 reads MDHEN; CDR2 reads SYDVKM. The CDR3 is CATLGAEAYEQYF. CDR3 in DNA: TGTGCCACTCTGGGGGCGGAGGCCTACGAGCAGTACTTC.

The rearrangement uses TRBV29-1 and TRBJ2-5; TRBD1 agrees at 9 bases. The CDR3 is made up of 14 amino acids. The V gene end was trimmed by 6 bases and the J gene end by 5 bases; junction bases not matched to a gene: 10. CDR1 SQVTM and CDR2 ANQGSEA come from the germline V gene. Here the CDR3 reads CSVGPGQGLETQYF. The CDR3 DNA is TGCAGCGTGGGTCCGGGACAGGGTTTGGAGACCCAGTACTTC.

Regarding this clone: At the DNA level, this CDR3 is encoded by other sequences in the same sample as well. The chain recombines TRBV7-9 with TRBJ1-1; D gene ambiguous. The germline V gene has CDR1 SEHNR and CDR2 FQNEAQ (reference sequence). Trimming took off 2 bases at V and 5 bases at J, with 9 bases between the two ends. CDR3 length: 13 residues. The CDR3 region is CASSLTEGTEAFF. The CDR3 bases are TGTGCCAGCAGCTTAACAGAGGGTACTGAAGCTTTCTTT. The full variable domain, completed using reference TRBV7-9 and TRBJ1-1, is DTGVSQNPRHKITKRGQNVTFRCDPISEHNRLYWYRQTLGQGPEFLTYFQNEAQLEKSRLLSDRFSAERPKGSFSTLEIQRTEQGDSAMYLCASSLTEGTEAFFGQGTRLTVV.

CDR3 nucleotide sequence: TGTGCCAGCAGTGAAAGGACGGGAGTAGAGACCGGGGAGCTGTTTTTT. It translates to CASSERTGVETGELFF. The rearrangement uses TRBV6-1 and TRBJ2-2; the D gene is possibly TRBD2 (6 bases). Germline V gene lookup returns CDR1 MNHNS and CDR2 SASEGT. The CDR3 extends over 16 amino acids. V was trimmed by 2 bases and J by 5 bases, leaving 15 bases between them.

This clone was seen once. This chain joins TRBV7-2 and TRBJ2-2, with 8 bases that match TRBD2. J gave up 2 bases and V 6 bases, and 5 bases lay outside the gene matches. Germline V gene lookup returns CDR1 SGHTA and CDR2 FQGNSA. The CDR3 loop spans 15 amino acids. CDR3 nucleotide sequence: TGTGCCAGCAGTCAGACTAGCGCTAACACCGGGGAGCTGTTTTTT. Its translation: CASSQTSANTGELFF.

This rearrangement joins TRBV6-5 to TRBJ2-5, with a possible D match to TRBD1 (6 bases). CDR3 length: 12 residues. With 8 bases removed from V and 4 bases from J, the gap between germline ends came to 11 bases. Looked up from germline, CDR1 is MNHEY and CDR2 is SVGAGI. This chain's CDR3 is CASGGAGETQYF. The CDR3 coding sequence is TGTGCCAGCGGGGGCGCGGGAGAGACCCAGTACTTC.

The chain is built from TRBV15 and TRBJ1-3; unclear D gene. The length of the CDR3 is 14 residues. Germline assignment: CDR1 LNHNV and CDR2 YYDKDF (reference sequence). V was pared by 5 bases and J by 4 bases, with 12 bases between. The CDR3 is CATSLPRGGNTIYF. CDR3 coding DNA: TGTGCCACCAGCCTCCCAAGAGGGGGAAACACCATATATTTT. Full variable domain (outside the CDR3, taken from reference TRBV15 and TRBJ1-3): DAMVIQNPRYQVTQFGKPVTLSCSQTLNHNVMYWYQQKSSQAPKLLFHYYDKDFNNEADTPDNFQSRRPNTSFCFLDIRSPGLGDTAMYLCATSLPRGGNTIYFGEGSWLTVV.

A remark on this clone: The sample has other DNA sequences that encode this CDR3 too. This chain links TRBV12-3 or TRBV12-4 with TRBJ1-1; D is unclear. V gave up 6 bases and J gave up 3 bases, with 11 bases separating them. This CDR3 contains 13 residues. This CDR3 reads CASSLRGDTEAFF. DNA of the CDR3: TGTGCCAGCAGCCTCCGTGGGGACACTGAAGCTTTCTTT.

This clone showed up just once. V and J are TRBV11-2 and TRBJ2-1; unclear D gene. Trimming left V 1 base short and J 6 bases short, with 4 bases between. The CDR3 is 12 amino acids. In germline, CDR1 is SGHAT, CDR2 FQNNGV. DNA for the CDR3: TGTGCCAGCAGCTTAGTGCCCAATGAGCAGTTCTTC. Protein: CASSLVPNEQFF. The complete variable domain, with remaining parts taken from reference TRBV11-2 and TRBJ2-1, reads EAGVAQSPRYKIIEKRQSVAFWCNPISGHATLYWYQQILGQGPKLLIQFQNNGVVDDSQLPKDRFSAERLKGVDSTLKIQPAKLEDSAVYLCASSLVPNEQFFGPGTRLTVL.

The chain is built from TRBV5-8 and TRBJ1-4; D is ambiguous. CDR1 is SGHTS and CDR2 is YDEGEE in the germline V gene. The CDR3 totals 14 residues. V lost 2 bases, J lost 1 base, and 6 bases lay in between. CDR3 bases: TGTGCCAGCAGCTTATGGGGAACTAATGAAAAACTGTTTTTT. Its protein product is CASSLWGTNEKLFF.

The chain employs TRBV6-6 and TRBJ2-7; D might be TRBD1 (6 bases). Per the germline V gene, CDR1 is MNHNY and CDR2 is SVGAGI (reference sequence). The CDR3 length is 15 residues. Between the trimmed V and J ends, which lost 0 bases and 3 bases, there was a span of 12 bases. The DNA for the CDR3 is TGTGCCAGCAGTTACTCACTGGGCAGGGGCTACGAGCAGTACTTC. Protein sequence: CASSYSLGRGYEQYF.